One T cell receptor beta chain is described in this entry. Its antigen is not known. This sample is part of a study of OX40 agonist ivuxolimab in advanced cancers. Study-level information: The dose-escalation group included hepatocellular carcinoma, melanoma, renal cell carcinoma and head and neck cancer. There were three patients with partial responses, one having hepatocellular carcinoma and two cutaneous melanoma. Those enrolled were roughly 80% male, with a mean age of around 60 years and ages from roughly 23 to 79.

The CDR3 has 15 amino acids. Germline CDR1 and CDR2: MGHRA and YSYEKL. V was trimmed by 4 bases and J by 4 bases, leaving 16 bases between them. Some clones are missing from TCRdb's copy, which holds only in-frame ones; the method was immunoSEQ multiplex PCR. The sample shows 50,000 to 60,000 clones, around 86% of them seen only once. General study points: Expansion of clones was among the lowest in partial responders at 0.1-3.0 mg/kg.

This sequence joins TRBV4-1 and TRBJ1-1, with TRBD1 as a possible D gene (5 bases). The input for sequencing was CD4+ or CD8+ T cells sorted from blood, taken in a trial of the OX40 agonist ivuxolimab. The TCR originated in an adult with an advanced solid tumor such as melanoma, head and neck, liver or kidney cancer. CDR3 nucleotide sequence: TGCGCCAGCAGCCCCCAAGAGGGCAGGGTCACTGAAGCTTTCTTT. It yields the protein CASSPQEGRVTEAFF.